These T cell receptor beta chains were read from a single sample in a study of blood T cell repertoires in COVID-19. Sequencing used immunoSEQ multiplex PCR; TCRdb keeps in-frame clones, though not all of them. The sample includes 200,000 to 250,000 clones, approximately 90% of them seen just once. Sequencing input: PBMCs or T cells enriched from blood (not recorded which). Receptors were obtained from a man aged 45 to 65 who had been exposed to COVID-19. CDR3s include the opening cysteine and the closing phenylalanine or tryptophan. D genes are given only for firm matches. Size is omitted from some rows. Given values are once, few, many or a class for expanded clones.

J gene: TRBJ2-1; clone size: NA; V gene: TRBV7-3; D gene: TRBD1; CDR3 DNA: TGTGCCAGCAGCTTAGCCGGGACAGGGCTCAATGAGCAGTTCTTC; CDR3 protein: CASSLAGTGLNEQFF
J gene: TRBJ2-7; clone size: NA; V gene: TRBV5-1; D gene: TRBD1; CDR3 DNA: TGCGCCAGCAGCCCCCAGGGGGCGAACGAGCAGTACTTC; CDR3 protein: CASSPQGANEQYF
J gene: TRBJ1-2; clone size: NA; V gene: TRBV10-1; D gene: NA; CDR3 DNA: TGCGCCAGCAGTGAGTCTCGAGGCTATGGCTACACCTTC; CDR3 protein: CASSESRGYGYTF
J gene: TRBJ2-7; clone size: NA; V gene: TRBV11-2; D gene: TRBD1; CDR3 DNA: TGTGCCAGCAGCTGGGTTGGGACAGGGATGTACGAGCAGTACTTC; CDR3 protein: CASSWVGTGMYEQYF
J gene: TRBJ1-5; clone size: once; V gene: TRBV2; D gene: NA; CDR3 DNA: TGTGCCAGCAGTGATCGGCAGGGTGGGAATCAGCCCCAGCATTTT; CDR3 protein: CASSDRQGGNQPQHF
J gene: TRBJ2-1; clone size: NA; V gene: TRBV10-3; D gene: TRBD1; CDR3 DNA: TGTGCCATCACCACACCCAGACAGGGGGGCCATGAGCAGTTCTTC; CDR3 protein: CAITTPRQGGHEQFF
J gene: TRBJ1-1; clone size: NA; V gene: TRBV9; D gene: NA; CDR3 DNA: TGTGCCAGCAACAGGGACCAAAACACTGAAGCTTTCTTT; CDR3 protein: CASNRDQNTEAFF
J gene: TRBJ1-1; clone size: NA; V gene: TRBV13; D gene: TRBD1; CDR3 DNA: TGTGCCAGCAGCCGGCTTCCGGGACAGGGAAACACTGAAGCTTTCTTT; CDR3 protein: CASSRLPGQGNTEAFF
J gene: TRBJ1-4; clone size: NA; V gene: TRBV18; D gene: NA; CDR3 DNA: TGTGCCAGCTCACCGTACTCCCCGGGGACTAATGAAAAACTGTTTTTT; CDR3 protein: CASSPYSPGTNEKLFF
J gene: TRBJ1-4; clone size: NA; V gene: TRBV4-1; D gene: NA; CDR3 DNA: TGCGCCAGCAGCGTCGGAGGGCAGGCCGCGGGGAAACTGTTTTTT; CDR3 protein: CASSVGGQAAGKLFF
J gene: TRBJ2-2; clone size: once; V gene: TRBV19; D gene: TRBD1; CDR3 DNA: TGTGCCAGTACCGGGACAGGGAACACCGGGGAGCTGTTTTTT; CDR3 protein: CASTGTGNTGELFF
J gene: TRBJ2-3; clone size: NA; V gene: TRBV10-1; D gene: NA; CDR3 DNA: TGCGCCAGCAGTGAGGACAGGACCACAGATACGCAGTATTTT; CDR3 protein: CASSEDRTTDTQYF
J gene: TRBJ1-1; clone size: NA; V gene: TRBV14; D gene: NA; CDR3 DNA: TGTGCCAGCAGCCAAGGACGGCTCAGGGAGGTTGAAGCTTTCTTT; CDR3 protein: CASSQGRLREVEAFF
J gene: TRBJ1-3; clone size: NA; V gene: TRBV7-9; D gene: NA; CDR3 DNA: TGTGCCAGCAGCTTAGGACCCACAGGGTTTGGAAACACCATATATTTT; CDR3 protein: CASSLGPTGFGNTIYF
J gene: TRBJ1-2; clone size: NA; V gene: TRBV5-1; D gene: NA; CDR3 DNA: TGCGCCAGCAGCTTGGCCCCGGAGGGCGGCTACACCTTC; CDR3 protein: CASSLAPEGGYTF
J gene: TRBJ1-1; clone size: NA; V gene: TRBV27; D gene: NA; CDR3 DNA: TGTGCCAGCAGTCCCTTCCTCGCGGCGAACACTGAAGCTTTCTTT; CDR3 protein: CASSPFLAANTEAFF
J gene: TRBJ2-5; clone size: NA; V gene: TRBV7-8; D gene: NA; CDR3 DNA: TGTGCCAGCAGCTTAGTGGGGGGAAAGACCCAGTACTTC; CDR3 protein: CASSLVGGKTQYF
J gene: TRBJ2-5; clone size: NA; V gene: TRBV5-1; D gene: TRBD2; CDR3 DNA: TGCGCCAGCAGCTTAGGGCCTAGCGGGGTAGGAGAGACCCAGTACTTC; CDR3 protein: CASSLGPSGVGETQYF
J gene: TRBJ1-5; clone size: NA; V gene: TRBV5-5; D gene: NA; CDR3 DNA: TGTGCCAGCAGCTGGGAAGCGGGAATTGGCAATCAGCCCCAGCATTTT; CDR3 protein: CASSWEAGIGNQPQHF
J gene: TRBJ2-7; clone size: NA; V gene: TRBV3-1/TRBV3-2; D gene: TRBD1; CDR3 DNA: TGTGCCAGCAGCCTCTTCACCTCACCCGTCGGACAGGGTATCTACGAGCAGTACTTC; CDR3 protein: CASSLFTSPVGQGIYEQYF
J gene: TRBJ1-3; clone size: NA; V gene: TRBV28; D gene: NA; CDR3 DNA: TGTGCCAGCAGTACGCAGTTCAGGGCGGACACCATATATTTT; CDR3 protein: CASSTQFRADTIYF
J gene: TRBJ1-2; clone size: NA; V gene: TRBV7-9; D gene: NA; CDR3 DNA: TGTGCCAGCACCCTCCCGGGACTAAACTATGGCTACACCTTC; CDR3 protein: CASTLPGLNYGYTF
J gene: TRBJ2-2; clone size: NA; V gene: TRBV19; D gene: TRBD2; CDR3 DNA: TGTGCCAGTAGTATCGAGCGGGGGTACACCGGGGAGCTGTTTTTT; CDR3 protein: CASSIERGYTGELFF
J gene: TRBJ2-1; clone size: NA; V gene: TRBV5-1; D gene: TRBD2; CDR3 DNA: TGCGCCAGCAGCGCGCTAGCGGGAGGTCTAAATGAGCAGTTCTTC; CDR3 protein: CASSALAGGLNEQFF
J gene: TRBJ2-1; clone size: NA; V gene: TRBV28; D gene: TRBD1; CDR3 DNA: TGTGCCAGCAGTCTCGCCGGACAGGGTCCGGCCAATGAGCAGTTCTTC; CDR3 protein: CASSLAGQGPANEQFF
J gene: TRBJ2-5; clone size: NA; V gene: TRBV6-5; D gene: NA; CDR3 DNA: TGTGCCAGCAGTTACTCCAGCGGAGGTGGTGGGACCCAGTACTTC; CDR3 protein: CASSYSSGGGGTQYF
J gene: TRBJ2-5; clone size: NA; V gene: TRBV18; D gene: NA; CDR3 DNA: TGTGCCAGCTCACCACCCAACAGGGCAAGGGAGACCCAGTACTTC; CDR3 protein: CASSPPNRARETQYF
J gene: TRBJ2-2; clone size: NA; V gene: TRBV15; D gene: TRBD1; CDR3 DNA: TGTGCCACCAGCAGAGATGTGACGAAACTGACAGGGGGCACCGGGGAGCTGTTTTTT; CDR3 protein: CATSRDVTKLTGGTGELFF
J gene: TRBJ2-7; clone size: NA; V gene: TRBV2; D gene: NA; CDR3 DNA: TGTGCCAGCAGTGAATACTCCGAGCAGTACTTC; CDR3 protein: CASSEYSEQYF
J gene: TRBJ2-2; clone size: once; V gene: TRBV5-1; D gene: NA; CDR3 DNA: TGCGCCAGCAGCGGAGGGGGACAGTTGAACACCGGGGAGCTGTTTTTT; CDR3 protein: CASSGGGQLNTGELFF
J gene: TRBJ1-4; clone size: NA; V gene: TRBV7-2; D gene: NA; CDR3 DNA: TGTGCCAGCAGCAAAGACAGATCCCTGCTGTTTTTT; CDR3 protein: CASSKDRSLLFF
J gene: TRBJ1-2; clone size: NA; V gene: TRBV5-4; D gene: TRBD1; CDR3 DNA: TGTGCCAGCAGCTTTTTTATAGGGACAGGGAACTACACCTTC; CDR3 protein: CASSFFIGTGNYTF
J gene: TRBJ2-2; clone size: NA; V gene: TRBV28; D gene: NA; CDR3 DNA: TGTGCCAGCAGCCCCAATGCAGCAGGGGCGCGAGAGCTGTTTTTT; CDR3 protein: CASSPNAAGARELFF
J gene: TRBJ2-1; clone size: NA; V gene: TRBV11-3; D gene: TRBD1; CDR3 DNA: TGTGCCAGCTGCGTGAGTCCGGGACAGTACAATGAGCAGTTCTTC; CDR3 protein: CASCVSPGQYNEQFF
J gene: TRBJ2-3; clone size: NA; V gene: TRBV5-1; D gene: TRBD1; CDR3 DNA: TGCGCCAGCAGCCCAAGTCTCCCACAGGGGGCTAGCACAGATACGCAGTATTTT; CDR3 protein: CASSPSLPQGASTDTQYF
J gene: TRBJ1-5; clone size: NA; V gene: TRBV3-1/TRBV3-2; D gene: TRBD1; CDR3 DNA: TGTGCCAGCAGTCTTGGGCCCCAGGGGGCTGGTCAGCCCCAGCATTTT; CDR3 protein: CASSLGPQGAGQPQHF
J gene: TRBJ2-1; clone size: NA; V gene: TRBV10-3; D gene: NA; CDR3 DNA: TGTGCCATCAGTGAGCGACAGGACAATGAGCAGTTCTTC; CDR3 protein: CAISERQDNEQFF
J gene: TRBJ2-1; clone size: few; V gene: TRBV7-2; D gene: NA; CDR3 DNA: TGTGCCAGCAGCTACCTACAGGGTTTGTACAATGAGCAGTTCTTC; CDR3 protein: CASSYLQGLYNEQFF
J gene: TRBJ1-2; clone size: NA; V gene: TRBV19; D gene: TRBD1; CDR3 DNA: TGTGCCAGTAGTATTTCGGGACAGGGCGCGGTGAACACCTTC; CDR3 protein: CASSISGQGAVNTF